Shown below are 25 T cell receptor beta chains from a single sample sequenced in a study of STAT3 mutations in large granular lymphocyte leukemia. Points from the study as a whole: Every T-LGLL patient had at least one immunodominant TCRbeta clonotype.

For these TCRs, the target antigens are not known. Sequenced by immunoSEQ multiplex PCR; TCRdb stores in-frame clones only, minus some. The sample records about 4,300 clones, approximately 62% being singletons. The sequencing input was PBMCs. Receptor source: a human donor with T large granular lymphocyte leukemia. Some clones in this sample may be carry-over from other donors' samples.

The CDR3 here is CSIRQGEDSEQFF. The DNA of the CDR3 is TGCAGCATACGACAGGGAGAGGACAGTGAGCAGTTCTTC. The chain joins TRBV29-1 to TRBJ2-1, with 7 bases aligning to TRBD1. The CDR3 has 13 residues. Germline V lookup: CDR1 SQVTM, CDR2 ANQGSEA. J lost 9 bases, V lost 8 bases, and 13 bases had no gene match.

The J gene is TRBJ1-1, the V gene TRBV5-1, with unresolved D. There are 15 residues in the CDR3. Germline V gene sequence: CDR1 SGHRS, CDR2 YFSETQ. V lost 1 base and J 2 bases, leaving 12 bases between the germline ends. CDR3 nucleotides: TGCGCCAGCAGCTTGCAGTGGGCTGCAAACACTGAAGCTTTCTTT. It encodes CASSLQWAANTEAFF.

This clone was seen a few times. The chain links TRBV4-3 to TRBJ1-5, with D perhaps matching TRBD1 (5 bases). Germline V lookup: CDR1 LGHNA, CDR2 YSLEER. The CDR3 is 17 residues long. V dropped 0 bases and J dropped 1 base, with 13 bases sitting between them. The CDR3 region is CASSQDHEGLSNQPQHF. The CDR3 nucleotides are TGCGCCAGCAGCCAAGATCACGAGGGGTTGAGCAATCAGCCCCAGCATTTT.

The CDR3 nucleotides read TGTGCCAGCAGCACCGGACGGTCCTATGGCTACACCTTC. Translating it yields CASSTGRSYGYTF. This chain links TRBV5-6 with TRBJ1-2; D unresolved. Trimming pared 4 bases from V and 4 bases from J, leaving 11 bases between. The CDR3 is 13 amino acids. Germline V gives CDR1 SGHDT, CDR2 YYEEEE. The whole variable domain, filled in from reference TRBV5-6 and TRBJ1-2, reads DAGVTQSPTHLIKTRGQQVTLRCSPKSGHDTVSWYQQALGQGPQFIFQYYEEEERQRGNFPDRFSGHQFPNYSSELNVNALLLGDSALYLCASSTGRSYGYTFGSGTRLTVV.

The chain couples TRBV5-4 to TRBJ1-4, with 10 bases fitting TRBD1. V shed 5 bases, J shed 4 bases, and the junction held 5 bases outside the gene matches. CDR3 length equals 15 residues. Germline assignment: CDR1 SGHNT and CDR2 YYREEE (reference sequence). CDR3 protein: CASSKGQGFNEKLFF. CDR3 nucleotides: TGTGCCAGCAGTAAGGGACAGGGGTTTAATGAAAAACTGTTTTTT.

V usage is TRBV25-1 and J usage is TRBJ1-1, with 10 bases that match TRBD1. V shed 6 bases, J shed 4 bases, and the junction held 11 bases outside the gene matches. This CDR3 has 16 amino acids. The germline V gene has CDR1 MGHDK and CDR2 SYGVNS. CDR3 nucleotide sequence: TGTGCCAGCAGCCCCCCGGGACAGGGGAGGGGCACTGAAGCTTTCTTT. Residues: CASSPPGQGRGTEAFF.

This chain links TRBV5-1 with TRBJ1-1; no firm D call. This CDR3 comprises 14 residues. The V gene's germline CDR1 is SGHRS and CDR2 YFSETQ. V was trimmed by 0 bases and J by 1 base, leaving 7 bases between them. The CDR3 bases are TGCGCCAGCAGCTTGGAGGGCCAGAACACTGAAGCTTTCTTT. Translation gives CASSLEGQNTEAFF.

This clone was counted only a few times. The chain couples TRBV5-1 to TRBJ2-3; D possibly uses TRBD1 or TRBD2 (5 bases each). Germline lookup yields CDR1 SGHRS and CDR2 YFSETQ. V was trimmed by 3 bases and J by 0 bases, leaving 11 bases between them. The CDR3 extends over 15 amino acids. CDR3 nucleotides: TGCGCCAGCAGCTACGGGGCGGTGAGCACAGATACGCAGTATTTT. Translation: CASSYGAVSTDTQYF.

This chain joins TRBV30 and TRBJ2-3, with D tentatively TRBD2 (5 bases). Germline CDR1 is GTSNPN and CDR2 is SVGIG (reference sequence). The CDR3 runs to 13 residues. V was trimmed by 0 bases and J by 5 bases, leaving 9 bases between them. The CDR3 reads CAWSVREGDTQYF. The CDR3 nucleotides read TGTGCCTGGAGTGTACGAGAGGGAGATACGCAGTATTTT.

The chain has TRBV7-9 and TRBJ1-5; the match to TRBD1 covers 8 bases. The germline gives CDR1 SEHNR, CDR2 FQNEAQ (reference sequence). V lost 7 bases and J lost 4; bases outside the gene matches: 12. This CDR3 is 16 amino acids long. In nucleotides, the CDR3 is TGTGCCAGCACTTTTGGACAGGGCCAGGGTAATCAGCCCCAGCATTTT. Its protein product is CASTFGQGQGNQPQHF.

The chain's CDR3 is CASSLLPAGQETQYF. Written as DNA, the CDR3 is TGTGCCAGCAGCTTATTGCCAGCGGGCCAAGAGACCCAGTACTTC. The chain uses TRBV7-7 and TRBJ2-5, with D perhaps TRBD2 (6 bases). The CDR3 is 15 residues long. V lost 2 bases to trimming and J lost 1 base, with 11 bases between them. The germline V gene encodes CDR1 SSHAT and CDR2 FNYEAQ (reference sequence). The full variable domain, with the rest looked up from reference TRBV7-7 and TRBJ2-5, is GAGVSQSPRYKVTKRGQDVTLRCDPISSHATLYWYQQALGQGPEFLTYFNYEAQPDKSGLPSDRFSAERPEGSISTLTIQRTEQRDSAMYRCASSLLPAGQETQYFGPGTRLLVL.

The CDR3 region is CASSWDRRQPQHF. The DNA for the CDR3 is TGTGCCAGCAGCTGGGACAGGCGTCAGCCCCAGCATTTT. V and J are TRBV5-4 and TRBJ1-5; 8 nucleotides match TRBD1. The V segment lost 3 bases and the J segment 6 bases; nucleotides outside the gene matches: 2. The CDR3 is 13 residues long. In germline, CDR1 is SGHNT, CDR2 YYREEE (reference sequence).

The J gene is TRBJ1-2, the V gene TRBV14; no clear D. This CDR3 has 13 amino acids. CDR1 is SGHDN and CDR2 is FVKESK in the germline V gene. V was shortened by 6 bases and J by 6 bases, with 14 bases between the two germline ends. The DNA of the CDR3 is TGTGCCAGCAGGGGGTGGGGAGTGGATGGCTACACCTTC. This codes for CASRGWGVDGYTF.

This clone occurred a few times. The V call is TRBV5-1, the J call TRBJ2-3, with D unclear. CDR3 length: 12 amino acids. Germline V gene data show CDR1 as SGHRS and CDR2 as YFSETQ. V gave up 0 bases and J gave up 6 bases, with 5 bases separating them. CDR3 sequence reads: CASSLARDTQYF. The CDR3 DNA reads TGCGCCAGCAGCTTGGCCCGGGATACGCAGTATTTT. The full variable domain, completed using reference TRBV5-1 and TRBJ2-3, is KAGVTQTPRYLIKTRGQQVTLSCSPISGHRSVSWYQQTPGQGLQFLFEYFSETQRNKGNFPGRFSGRQFSNSRSEMNVSTLELGDSALYLCASSLARDTQYFGPGTRLTVL.

The chain joins TRBV7-2 to TRBJ2-3; possibly TRBD2 for D (6 bases). V was clipped by 5 bases and J by 6 bases, with 18 bases between them. This CDR3 region has 15 residues. The germline CDR1 and CDR2 sequences are SGHTA and FQGNSA. DNA for the CDR3: TGTGCCAGCAGCCGCAGCGGGCCCCCCGTGGATACGCAGTATTTT. It codes for CASSRSGPPVDTQYF.

The J gene is TRBJ1-5, the V gene TRBV30, with D tentatively TRBD1 (5 bases). V lost 1 base, J lost 4 bases, and 11 bases lay in between. The length of the CDR3 is 14 residues. Germline V gives CDR1 GTSNPN, CDR2 SVGIG (reference sequence). The CDR3 coding sequence is TGTGCCTGGAGTGGGCCGGGACCAAATCAGCCCCAGCATTTT. It is translated as CAWSGPGPNQPQHF. The full variable domain, with the rest looked up from reference TRBV30 and TRBJ1-5, is SQTIHQWPATLVQPVGSPLSLECTVEGTSNPNLYWYRQAAGRGLQLLFYSVGIGQISSEVPQNLSASRPQDRQFILSSKKLLLSDSGFYLCAWSGPGPNQPQHFGDGTRLSIL.

The chain carries TRBV30 and TRBJ1-1; weak D call: TRBD1 (5 bases). The CDR3 runs to 13 residues. Trimming removed 4 bases at V and 6 bases at J, with 15 bases between. The germline V gene encodes CDR1 GTSNPN and CDR2 SVGIG (reference sequence). The CDR3 sequence: CAWNRGSLAEAFF. The CDR3 DNA is TGTGCCTGGAACCGGGGGTCACTCGCTGAAGCTTTCTTT.

The chain couples TRBV6-6 to TRBJ1-1; D unresolved. V shed 7 bases and J shed 3 bases, with 15 bases lying between them. The CDR3 consists of 14 residues. Germline CDR1 and CDR2: MNHNY and SVGAGI (reference sequence). CDR3 DNA sequence: TGTGCCAGCACGAAATCGACCGCTGACACTGAAGCTTTCTTT. This sequence encodes CASTKSTADTEAFF.

The chain uses TRBV9 and TRBJ2-1, with 9 nucleotides matching TRBD1. V dropped 5 bases and J dropped 8; count of bases not matched to a gene: 5. Per the germline V gene, CDR1 is SGDLS and CDR2 is YYNGEE. This CDR3 is 13 amino acids long. CDR3 DNA sequence: TGTGCCAGCAGTACTACAGGGGGCGATGAGCAGTTCTTC. Its protein product is CASSTTGGDEQFF.

CDR3 amino acids: CARSLGTSATSYEQYF. The CDR3 DNA reads TGTGCCAGAAGCCTGGGGACTAGCGCAACCTCCTACGAGCAGTACTTC. The chain combines TRBV5-3 with TRBJ2-7; TRBD2 aligns across 10 bases. TRBV5-3 carries the ORF label, with uncertain function. CDR3 length: 16 residues. Trimming at V came to 4 bases and at J to 0 bases, leaving 7 bases not matched to a gene.

The chain joins TRBV5-1 to TRBJ1-5, with D tentatively TRBD1 (5 bases). Trimming took 2 bases from V and 4 from J, leaving 13 bases between them. CDR1 and CDR2 from the germline V gene are SGHRS and YFSETQ. CDR3 length equals 15 residues. The CDR3 DNA follows: TGCGCCAGCAGCTTTGAGGGACTGCCGAATCAGCCCCAGCATTTT. It codes for CASSFEGLPNQPQHF. Supplemented by reference TRBV5-1 and TRBJ1-5, the full variable domain reads KAGVTQTPRYLIKTRGQQVTLSCSPISGHRSVSWYQQTPGQGLQFLFEYFSETQRNKGNFPGRFSGRQFSNSRSEMNVSTLELGDSALYLCASSFEGLPNQPQHFGDGTRLSIL.

The chain recombines TRBV5-1 with TRBJ1-2; D may be TRBD1 (5 bases). This CDR3 spans 13 amino acids. V lost 5 bases to trimming and J lost 2 bases, with 10 bases between them. The germline CDR1 and CDR2 sequences are SGHRS and YFSETQ. As DNA, the CDR3 is TGCGCCAGCAGGGGGGACGGCAACTATGGCTACACCTTC. Translated: CASRGDGNYGYTF.

The rearrangement links TRBV30 to TRBJ2-7; weak D call: TRBD1 (6 bases). The length of the CDR3 is 11 residues. V dropped 2 bases and J dropped 6 bases, with 8 bases sitting between them. Germline V lookup: CDR1 GTSNPN, CDR2 SVGIG (reference sequence). CDR3 region: CAWSTGSEQYF. CDR3 nucleotides: TGTGCCTGGAGTACAGGGTCCGAGCAGTACTTC.

The gene calls are TRBV7-9 and TRBJ1-5, with D uncertain. CDR3 size: 12 residues. V was shortened by 2 bases and J by 4 bases, with 3 bases between the two germline ends. The germline CDR1 and CDR2 sequences are SEHNR and FQNEAQ (reference sequence). CDR3 loop: CASSLLNQPQHF. For the CDR3, the DNA is TGTGCCAGCAGCTTATTGAATCAGCCCCAGCATTTT. Full variable domain (missing parts from reference TRBV7-9 and TRBJ1-5): DTGVSQNPRHKITKRGQNVTFRCDPISEHNRLYWYRQTLGQGPEFLTYFQNEAQLEKSRLLSDRFSAERPKGSFSTLEIQRTEQGDSAMYLCASSLLNQPQHFGDGTRLSIL.

This clone was found a few times. The same CDR3 also results from other DNA sequences found in this sample. The chain combines TRBV15 with TRBJ1-2, with unresolved D. Trimming shortened V by 0 bases and J by 6 bases, and 8 bases separated the two germline ends. Germline V lookup: CDR1 LNHNV, CDR2 YYDKDF (reference sequence). The CDR3 covers 13 residues. In DNA form, the CDR3 reads TGTGCCACCAGCAGAGAAGAGGGAGATGGCTACACCTTC. It codes for CATSREEGDGYTF. The whole variable domain, filled in from reference TRBV15 and TRBJ1-2, reads DAMVIQNPRYQVTQFGKPVTLSCSQTLNHNVMYWYQQKSSQAPKLLFHYYDKDFNNEADTPDNFQSRRPNTSFCFLDIRSPGLGDTAMYLCATSREEGDGYTFGSGTRLTVV.